Presented here are 20 T cell receptor beta chains from one specimen sequenced in a study of regulatory T cells in long-lasting Graves disease. CDR3-region Arm-PCR and iRepertoire HTBI primers produced the TCR beta libraries. One entry per CDR3 protein, called by TCRdb with MiXCR from the multiplex PCR reads. Among about 440,000 distinct CDR3 sequences listed, 15% to 20% were seen once. As for time point: newly diagnosed GD, antithyroid drugs for less than 3 months. The TCR library used RNA extracted from PBMCs. These data were also reused for a study on T cells in Graves' hyperthyroidism and ophthalmopathy.

The starting material was peripheral blood mononuclear cells (PBMCs), obtained at new diagnosis, from a patient treated with antithyroid drugs. Receptors were obtained from a woman aged 25 to 39 with Graves disease.

This clonotype was observed at least ten times. The chain links TRBV29-1 to TRBJ2-2; TRBD1 matches at 8 bases. The germline CDR1 and CDR2 sequences are SQVTM and ANQGSEA. J lost 8 bases, V lost 4 bases, and 9 bases had no gene match. CDR3 size: 14 residues. The CDR3 loop reads CSVVGQGQAGELFF. The CDR3 DNA is TGCAGCGTTGTCGGACAGGGTCAGGCAGGGGAGCTGTTTTTT.

In its sample, this clonotype was seen a few times. The chain links TRBV12-3 or TRBV12-4 to TRBJ1-2, with TRBD1 identical over 7 bases. This CDR3 spans 15 amino acids. V shed 3 bases and J 4 bases; nucleotides not matched to a gene: 8. The CDR3 loop reads CASSFEGATTYGYTF. CDR3 in DNA: TGTGCCAGCAGTTTTGAGGGGGCCACTACCTATGGCTACACCTTC.

This clonotype was recorded many times. This chain links TRBV28 with TRBJ2-1, with 11 nucleotides matching TRBD2. This CDR3 is built from 17 residues. CDR1 is MDHEN and CDR2 is SYDVKM in the germline V gene. Trimming removed 1 base from V and 6 bases from J; junction bases left unmatched: 8. The CDR3, as DNA: TGTGCCAGCAGTTTATATCGGGCTAGCGGGAGGTTCAATGAGCAGTTCTTC. Amino acids: CASSLYRASGRFNEQFF. Full variable domain (outside the CDR3, taken from reference TRBV28 and TRBJ2-1): DVKVTQSSRYLVKRTGEKVFLECVQDMDHENMFWYRQDPGLGLRLIYFSYDVKMKEKGDIPEGYSVSREKKERFSLILESASTNQTSMYLCASSLYRASGRFNEQFFGPGTRLTVL.

This clonotype was counted ten times or more. V usage is TRBV10-3 and J usage is TRBJ2-7; 8 nucleotides align to TRBD2. This CDR3 region has 13 residues. The V and J ends lost 8 bases and 0 bases, in that order; junction bases with no gene match: 3. Per the germline V gene, CDR1 is ENHRY and CDR2 is SYGVKD. The CDR3 DNA sequence: TGTGCCATCCTGCGGGAGGTCTCCTACGAGCAGTACTTC. Protein: CAILREVSYEQYF.

This clonotype occurred a few times. This chain connects TRBV10-1 to TRBJ2-1; possible D gene TRBD2, 6 bases. The CDR3 length is 14 residues. V lost 4 bases, J lost 6 bases, and 13 bases lay in between. Germline CDR1 is WNHNN and CDR2 is SYGVQD (reference sequence). CDR3 residues: CASSGRREINEQFF. For the CDR3, the DNA is TGCGCCAGCAGTGGCCGGAGGGAAATCAATGAGCAGTTCTTC.

This clonotype was seen at least ten times. The chain is built from TRBV30 and TRBJ1-1; D unresolved. Trimming pared 7 bases from V and 1 base from J, leaving 10 bases between. Germline assignment: CDR1 GTSNPN and CDR2 SVGIG (reference sequence). CDR3 length equals 12 residues. The DNA of the CDR3 is TGTGCCTTCAGCCGGGGGAACACTGAAGCTTTCTTT. As protein: CAFSRGNTEAFF. The full variable domain, completed using reference TRBV30 and TRBJ1-1, is SQTIHQWPATLVQPVGSPLSLECTVEGTSNPNLYWYRQAAGRGLQLLFYSVGIGQISSEVPQNLSASRPQDRQFILSSKKLLLSDSGFYLCAFSRGNTEAFFGQGTRLTVV.

This clonotype has ten or more counts. The chain employs TRBV5-5 and TRBJ1-2; D is undetermined. V dropped 4 bases and J dropped 3 bases, with 7 bases sitting between them. Germline CDR1 is SGHKS and CDR2 is YYEKEE (reference sequence). This CDR3 is 12 amino acids long. The CDR3 sequence: CASSTAYYGYTF. The CDR3 nucleotides read TGTGCCAGCAGCACAGCTTACTATGGCTACACCTTC.

The sample holds many counts of this clonotype. The V gene is TRBV14, the J gene TRBJ2-7; D is perhaps TRBD1 (5 bases). CDR1 SGHDN and CDR2 FVKESK come from the germline V gene. V was shortened by 1 base and J by 0 bases, with 13 bases between the two germline ends. This CDR3 spans 16 amino acids. The CDR3 reads CASSQVGLRSSYEQYF. CDR3 nucleotide sequence: TGTGCCAGCAGCCAAGTGGGGCTCAGGAGCTCCTACGAGCAGTACTTC.

Worth noting for this clonotype: It may be a read error: a sequence one base away is much more abundant. CDR3 in amino acids: CSVEISDKDTQCF. CDR3 nucleotides: TGCAGCGTTGAAATCAGCGACAAGGACACGCAGTGTTTT. V usage is TRBV29-1 and J usage is TRBJ2-3; weak D call: TRBD1 (5 bases). The germline CDR1 and CDR2 sequences are SQVTM and ANQGSEA. This CDR3 spans 13 amino acids.

The chain employs TRBV19 and TRBJ2-3; D gene uncertain. V was pared by 3 bases and J by 6 bases, with 7 bases between. This CDR3 contains 12 residues. The germline gives CDR1 LNHDA, CDR2 SQIVND (reference sequence). The CDR3 DNA reads TGTGCCAGTAGTATTTCGAAGGATACGCAGTATTTT. Its translation: CASSISKDTQYF.

This rearrangement joins TRBV12-3 or TRBV12-4 to TRBJ2-7; D is ambiguous. The CDR3 is 12 residues long. The V and J ends lost 3 bases and 4 bases respectively, with 7 bases between them. The CDR3 region is CASSFLVYEQYF. CDR3 in DNA: TGTGCCAGCAGTTTTTTGGTATACGAGCAGTACTTC.

Comment on this clonotype: This sequence may be a read error, since a much larger clone differs from it by one base. Here the CDR3 omits its conserved ending phenylalanine or tryptophan, so a read error is the likely source. V gene TRBV29-1 combines with J gene TRBJ2-1; D gene ambiguous. With 3 bases removed from V and 4 bases from J, the gap between germline ends came to 13 bases. Germline CDR1 is SQVTM and CDR2 is ANQGSEA. This CDR3 spans 14 amino acids. The CDR3 sequence: CSVEVAGSYNEQFS. The CDR3 coding sequence is TGCAGCGTTGAGGTGGCAGGCTCTTACAATGAGCAGTTCTCC.

This clonotype was detected ten times or more. This rearrangement joins TRBV20-1 to TRBJ2-2; either TRBD1 or TRBD2 may fit D (5 bases each). In germline, CDR1 is DFQATT, CDR2 SNEGSKA (reference sequence). CDR3 length equals 14 residues. V lost 6 bases and J lost 2, with 13 bases in between. For the CDR3, the DNA is TGCAGTGCACTAACTAGGGGCAACACCGGGGAGCTGTTTTTT. It is translated as CSALTRGNTGELFF.

This clonotype came up a few times. V gene TRBV5-1 combines with J gene TRBJ1-1; 9 bases line up with TRBD1. This CDR3 is 15 amino acids long. Germline lookup yields CDR1 SGHRS and CDR2 YFSETQ. Trimming removed 0 bases from V and 5 bases from J; junction bases left unmatched: 5. The DNA of the CDR3 is TGCGCCAGCAGCTTGGGGTACAGGGGGCAGACTGAAGCTTTCTTT. Translated: CASSLGYRGQTEAFF.

In its sample, this clonotype was seen many times. The rearrangement uses TRBV6-2 or TRBV6-3 and TRBJ2-3; D remains ambiguous. The CDR3 loop spans 14 amino acids. CDR1 and CDR2 (germline): MNHEY, SVGEGT. Between the trimmed V and J ends, which lost 8 bases and 0 bases, there was a span of 12 bases. The CDR3 spells CASGDPASTDTQYF. In nucleotides, the CDR3 is TGTGCCAGCGGGGATCCGGCTAGCACAGATACGCAGTATTTT.

This clonotype was counted ten times or more. The chain couples TRBV12-3 or TRBV12-4 to TRBJ2-1, with TRBD2 identical over 11 bases. Unmatched junction bases numbered 9, after V lost 5 bases and J lost 3 bases. The CDR3 length is 17 residues. CDR3 bases: TGTGCCAGCAGTCGACTAGCGGGGAGCCGGGACTACAATGAGCAGTTCTTC. This codes for CASSRLAGSRDYNEQFF.

This clonotype has only a few counts. J is TRBJ2-3 and V is TRBV24-1; possible D gene TRBD2, 6 bases. CDR1 and CDR2 from the germline V gene are KGHDR and SFDVKD. The CDR3 runs to 13 residues. The germline V and J ends were trimmed by 4 bases and 4 bases, with 8 bases remaining between them. CDR3 bases: TGTGCCACCAGTGAGGTAGCGGCAGATACGCAGTATTTT. It translates to CATSEVAADTQYF.

This clonotype was seen ten or more times. The J gene is TRBJ2-3, the V gene TRBV29-1, with TRBD1 matching 7 bases. The germline V gene has CDR1 SQVTM and CDR2 ANQGSEA. V gave up 6 bases and J gave up 2 bases; unmatched junction bases: 2. This CDR3 contains 12 residues. The DNA of the CDR3 is TGCAGCGTGGGACAGAACACAGATACGCAGTATTTT. It yields the protein CSVGQNTDTQYF.

This clonotype was detected a few times. The genes are TRBV4-2 and TRBJ2-1; tentative D call: TRBD1 (5 bases). The CDR3 is made up of 14 amino acids. The germline V gene encodes CDR1 LGHNA and CDR2 YNFKEQ. Between the trimmed V and J ends, which lost 3 bases and 5 bases, there was a span of 11 bases. The CDR3 nucleotides are TGTGCCAGCAGCCAGGGAAAGGGGCACAATGAGCAGTTCTTC. Its translation is CASSQGKGHNEQFF.

This clonotype was seen many times. The chain combines TRBV20-1 with TRBJ1-4; D call uncertain. Trimming left V 0 bases short and J 5 bases short, with 7 bases between. The length of the CDR3 is 13 residues. The V gene's germline CDR1 is DFQATT and CDR2 SNEGSKA (reference sequence). The CDR3 here is CSARDGWNEKLFF. The CDR3 DNA reads TGCAGTGCTAGAGATGGGTGGAATGAAAAACTGTTTTTT.